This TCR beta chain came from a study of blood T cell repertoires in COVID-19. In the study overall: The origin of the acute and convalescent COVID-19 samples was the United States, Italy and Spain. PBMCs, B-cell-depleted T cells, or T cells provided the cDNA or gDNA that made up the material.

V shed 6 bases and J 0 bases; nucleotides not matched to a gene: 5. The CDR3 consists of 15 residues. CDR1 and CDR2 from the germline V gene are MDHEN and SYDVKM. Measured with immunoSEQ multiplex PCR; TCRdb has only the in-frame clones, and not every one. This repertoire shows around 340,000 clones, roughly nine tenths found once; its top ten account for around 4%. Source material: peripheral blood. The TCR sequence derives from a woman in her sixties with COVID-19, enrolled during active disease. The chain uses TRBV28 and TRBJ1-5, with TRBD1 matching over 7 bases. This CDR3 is CASRRGQISNQPQHF. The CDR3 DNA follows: TGTGCCAGCAGGCGGGGACAGATTAGCAATCAGCCCCAGCATTTT.